Following are 20 T cell receptor beta chains from one sample sequenced in a study of blood T cell repertoires in COVID-19. Repertoires were generated with immunoSEQ multiplex PCR, while TCRdb's copy carries only in-frame clones and drops some. Seen here are approximately 100,000 clones, 70% to 90% observed once, and the top ten hold about 9.9%. The sequenced sample consisted of peripheral blood. These receptors were taken from a woman in her 30s with acute or convalescent COVID-19.

The chain couples TRBV11-1 to TRBJ1-1, with D hard to call. This CDR3 is built from 15 residues. Germline CDR1 is SGHAT and CDR2 is FQDESV (reference sequence). V shed 2 bases and J shed 6 bases, with 16 bases lying between them. CDR3 nucleotides: TGTGCCAGCAGCTTATCCCGAGGCGGGAATGCTGAAGCTTTCTTT. Translated: CASSLSRGGNAEAFF.

V usage is TRBV27 and J usage is TRBJ1-5; TRBD1 agrees at 8 bases. This CDR3 spans 14 amino acids. V trimming: 5 bases; J trimming: 4 bases; junction bases outside the gene matches: 4. Germline V gives CDR1 MNHEY, CDR2 SMNVEV (reference sequence). The CDR3 reads CASSRDRNNQPQHF. CDR3 DNA: TGTGCCAGCAGTCGGGACAGGAATAATCAGCCCCAGCATTTT.

V usage is TRBV12-5 and J usage is TRBJ2-3; possibly TRBD1 for D (6 bases). Trimming removed 1 base from V and 2 bases from J, with 16 bases in between. Germline V gene data show CDR1 as LGHNT and CDR2 as FRNRAP. The CDR3 totals 17 residues. CDR3 loop: CASGLGTQGIATDTQYF. The CDR3 DNA reads as TGTGCTAGTGGTTTGGGTACGCAGGGGATTGCCACAGATACGCAGTATTTT.

The chain has TRBV5-6 and TRBJ2-3; 7 bases agree with TRBD2. This CDR3 has 17 amino acids. V shed 2 bases and J 0 bases; nucleotides not matched to a gene: 9. Germline CDR1 SGHDT, CDR2 YYEEEE. DNA of the CDR3: TGTGCCAGCAGCTTTCCCGGGACTATCAAGAGCACAGATACGCAGTATTTT. Protein: CASSFPGTIKSTDTQYF.

This chain uses TRBV18 with TRBJ2-1, with D perhaps TRBD1 (6 bases). Trimming removed 3 bases at V and 11 bases at J, with 23 bases between. Germline CDR1 reads KGHSH; CDR2 reads LQKENI. The CDR3 is 16 residues long. The CDR3 sequence is CASSPVRGAGSGQQFF. The CDR3 DNA is TGTGCCAGCTCACCCGTCAGGGGCGCAGGCTCCGGGCAGCAGTTCTTC.

The chain combines TRBV28 with TRBJ1-5; possibly TRBD1 for D (5 bases). The CDR3 has 16 residues. From germline, CDR1 is MDHEN and CDR2 SYDVKM. The V end lost 7 bases, the J end lost 0 bases, and 16 bases lay between the germline ends. This CDR3 reads CASKGQGIDSNQPQHF. DNA for the CDR3: TGTGCCAGCAAGGGGCAGGGAATAGATAGCAATCAGCCCCAGCATTTT.

J is TRBJ1-2 and V is TRBV19; D is perhaps TRBD1 (6 bases). This CDR3 is built from 13 residues. The V and J ends lost 4 bases and 6 bases respectively, with 12 bases between them. CDR1 is LNHDA, CDR2 SQIVND, per germline (reference sequence). The CDR3 sequence is CASSKYRVDGYTF. DNA of the CDR3: TGTGCCAGTAGTAAGTACAGGGTCGATGGCTACACCTTC.

The genes are TRBV10-3 and TRBJ2-3, with 14 nucleotides matching TRBD2. This CDR3 is built from 19 residues. Germline trimming cut 0 bases from V and 0 bases from J; bases unmatched to any gene: 5. CDR1 is ENHRY and CDR2 is SYGVKD in the germline V gene. CDR3 sequence (DNA): TGTGCCATCAGTGAGTCCCCGGGACTAGCGGGGGTAAGCACAGATACGCAGTATTTT. Its protein product is CAISESPGLAGVSTDTQYF.

The chain recombines TRBV7-2 with TRBJ2-7; 14 bases align to TRBD2. The V segment lost 1 base and the J segment 4 bases; nucleotides outside the gene matches: 6. The CDR3 covers 17 residues. Germline V gene lookup returns CDR1 SGHTA and CDR2 FQGNSA. The CDR3 sequence: CASSLVRLAGGRYEQYF. The CDR3 nucleotides are TGTGCCAGCAGCTTAGTCAGACTAGCGGGGGGGAGATACGAGCAGTACTTC.

The chain joins TRBV18 to TRBJ1-2; no firm D call. Germline loops: CDR1 KGHSH, CDR2 LQKENI. V gave up 6 bases and J gave up 7 bases, with 9 bases separating them. The CDR3 is 11 residues long. The CDR3 loop reads CASSPGSGYTF. DNA for the CDR3: TGTGCCAGCTCCCCGGGGTCTGGCTACACCTTC.

This chain connects TRBV19 to TRBJ1-5; D gene ambiguous. The V end lost 9 bases, the J end lost 3 bases, and 15 bases lay between the germline ends. The length of the CDR3 is 14 residues. CDR1 LNHDA and CDR2 SQIVND come from the germline V gene (reference sequence). Here the CDR3 reads CASNDGVPNQPQHF. As DNA, the CDR3 is TGTGCCAGCAACGACGGGGTTCCCAATCAGCCCCAGCATTTT.

V is TRBV27 and J is TRBJ1-5; 7 bases agree with TRBD1. The CDR3 contains 14 residues. Germline loops: CDR1 MNHEY, CDR2 SMNVEV (reference sequence). J gave up 7 bases and V 6 bases, and 9 bases lay outside the gene matches. CDR3 residues: CASSPDRDGQPQHF. The CDR3 region has the DNA TGTGCCAGCAGCCCAGACAGGGATGGACAGCCCCAGCATTTT.

J is TRBJ2-3 and V is TRBV9; D unresolved. The V end was cut by 3 bases, the J end by 5 bases, with 10 bases between. The germline CDR1 and CDR2 sequences are SGDLS and YYNGEE. The CDR3 has 13 residues. CDR3: CASSGPRLDTQYF. The CDR3 DNA reads as TGTGCCAGCAGCGGACCGAGACTAGATACGCAGTATTTT.

The chain's CDR3 is CASSSQGTTGELFF. The CDR3 DNA is TGCGCCAGCAGCTCACAGGGTACGACCGGGGAGCTGTTTTTT. This chain links TRBV5-1 with TRBJ2-2; D may be TRBD1 (6 bases). The CDR3 spans 14 residues. The V end was cut by 3 bases, the J end by 5 bases, with 11 bases between. The germline CDR1 and CDR2 sequences are SGHRS and YFSETQ.

This clone came up a few times. The chain couples TRBV28 to TRBJ2-7, with 8 positions matching TRBD1. The CDR3 length is 14 residues. J was trimmed by 3 bases and V by 4 bases; bases with no gene match: 5. From germline, CDR1 is MDHEN and CDR2 SYDVKM. CDR3 sequence (DNA): TGTGCCAGCAGTTGGCCGGGACAGGTCTACGAGCAGTACTTC. Translating gives CASSWPGQVYEQYF.

The chain has TRBV6-6 and TRBJ2-4; no firm D call. The CDR3 has 14 amino acids. Trimming took off 6 bases at V and 7 bases at J, with 16 bases between the two ends. In germline, CDR1 is MNHNY, CDR2 SVGAGI (reference sequence). CDR3 DNA: TGTGCCAGCAGCCCTCCCGACATAGGCAACATTCAGTACTTC. Residues: CASSPPDIGNIQYF.

The rearrangement links TRBV3-1 (or the pseudogene TRBV3-2) to TRBJ1-4, with no clear D. Trimming removed 0 bases from V and 3 bases from J, with 2 bases in between. Per the germline V gene, CDR1 is LGHDT and CDR2 is YNNKEL (reference sequence). This CDR3 has 13 amino acids. The CDR3 reads CASSQDANEKLFF. As DNA, the CDR3 is TGTGCCAGCAGCCAAGACGCTAATGAAAAACTGTTTTTT.

J is TRBJ1-2 and V is TRBV4-1; no clear D. V lost 1 base, J lost 7 bases, and 13 bases lay in between. Germline V gene data show CDR1 as MGHRA and CDR2 as YSYEKL. This CDR3 has 14 amino acids. The CDR3 spells CASSQAREEGGYTF. As DNA, the CDR3 is TGCGCCAGCAGCCAAGCTCGGGAAGAAGGTGGCTACACCTTC.

The genes are TRBV19 and TRBJ2-6, with 7 bases aligning to TRBD1. V shed 3 bases, J shed 0 bases, and the junction held 8 bases outside the gene matches. Germline CDR1 and CDR2: LNHDA and SQIVND (reference sequence). The CDR3 loop spans 18 amino acids. CDR3 region: CASSITGERPSGANVLTF. For the CDR3, the DNA is TGTGCCAGTAGTATCACAGGGGAGCGGCCCTCTGGGGCCAACGTCCTGACTTTC.

The gene calls are TRBV10-2 and TRBJ2-7; TRBD2 might be the D (6 bases). Germline assignment: CDR1 WSHSY and CDR2 SAAADI. The CDR3 covers 16 residues. With 6 bases removed from V and 3 bases from J, the gap between germline ends came to 21 bases. CDR3 in amino acids: CASREGTRRAHYEQYF. The CDR3 coding sequence is TGCGCCAGCAGGGAGGGGACCCGGAGGGCCCACTACGAGCAGTACTTC.